Reported below is one TCR beta chain. Its antigen is unknown. The V gene's germline CDR1 is SGHAT and CDR2 FQNNGV. V dropped 4 bases and J dropped 5; count of bases not matched to a gene: 6. The CDR3 loop spans 15 amino acids. The data originate from a study of shared clonotypes between healthy human individuals. Assay execution proceeded at the deep level. Profiling relied on immunoSEQ multiplex PCR, and the TCRdb table lists in-frame clones only, not all of them. In the table there are 180,000 or so clones, 85% to 95% of which are singletons. Overall study findings and caveats: It was observed that about 5% of naive CD4 clonotypes were shared across a handful of donors. Only blood underwent sampling, and tissue repertoires likely differ.

The gene calls are TRBV11-2 and TRBJ2-3, with 10 bases lining up with TRBD1. The sequencing input was naive CD4+ T cells sorted from blood. Indicated subset: CD45RA+ positively selected. This clonotype was sampled from a woman in her twenties or thirties in good health. Here the CDR3 DNA reads TGTGCCAGCAGCTGGGGGACAGGGGTTATAGATACGCAGTATTTT. Translated: CASSWGTGVIDTQYF.